The 25 T cell receptor beta chains below were found in one sample sequenced in a study of shared clonotypes between healthy human individuals. TCRdb keeps only in-frame clones here, not all; method: immunoSEQ multiplex PCR. The repertoire has roughly 1,100,000 clones, 65% to 75% of them found once; the top ten carry around 1.4%. Sequencing was performed on memory CD4+ T cells sorted from blood. Indicated subset: CD45RA-negative fraction. The receptors stem from a man aged 18-30 years in good health.

The V gene is TRBV4-1, the J gene TRBJ2-1, with 9 bases lining up with TRBD1. This CDR3 spans 17 amino acids. Germline lookup yields CDR1 MGHRA and CDR2 YSYEKL. J gave up 7 bases and V 3 bases, and 13 bases lay outside the gene matches. CDR3 in amino acids: CASSQWVGDRAQNEQFF. The CDR3, as DNA: TGCGCCAGCAGCCAGTGGGTTGGGGACAGGGCCCAGAATGAGCAGTTCTTC.

The chain uses TRBV6-5 and TRBJ2-7; 8 bases map to TRBD1. J gave up 5 bases and V 5 bases, and 8 bases lay outside the gene matches. The CDR3 runs 14 residues. Germline CDR1 reads MNHEY; CDR2 reads SVGAGI. CDR3 bases: TGTGCCAGCAGTACCGGACAGGGTAACCACGAGCAGTACTTC. Protein product: CASSTGQGNHEQYF.

This clone was seen repeatedly, ten times or more. The CDR3 DNA is TGTGCCAGCAGTTTATCAGGAGCGGGAGTAGGCGAGCAGTACTTC. Translated: CASSLSGAGVGEQYF. This sequence joins TRBV27 and TRBJ2-7; 8 positions match TRBD2. The ends lost 0 bases at V and 6 bases at J; junction bases unmatched: 7. Germline V gene data show CDR1 as MNHEY and CDR2 as SMNVEV (reference sequence). The CDR3 is 15 residues long.

The chain carries TRBV7-2 and TRBJ1-5, with no clear D. CDR3 length equals 16 residues. Germline values: CDR1 SGHTA, CDR2 FQGNSA. Deletions cut 0 bases from V and 4 bases from J, with 13 bases between. The CDR3 bases are TGTGCCAGCAGCTTAGCAGGGAGATCAGTTAATCAGCCCCAGCATTTT. It codes for CASSLAGRSVNQPQHF.

The rearrangement links TRBV28 to TRBJ2-7, with 9 bases that match TRBD1. This CDR3 contains 17 residues. J lost 0 bases, V lost 7 bases, and 13 bases had no gene match. Germline CDR1 is MDHEN and CDR2 is SYDVKM. The CDR3 DNA reads as TGTGCCAGCATCCCGGGACAGGGAGCCGGAAGCTCCTACGAGCAGTACTTC. Its translation: CASIPGQGAGSSYEQYF.

This chain links TRBV6-4 with TRBJ2-7; 11 bases agree with TRBD2. The V and J ends lost 6 bases and 7 bases, in that order; junction bases with no gene match: 11. Germline CDR1 is MRHNA and CDR2 is SNTAGT. CDR3 size: 15 residues. This chain's CDR3 is CASSKPLAGVGEQYF. In DNA form, the CDR3 reads TGTGCCAGCAGCAAACCACTAGCGGGAGTCGGGGAGCAGTACTTC.

This clone came up once. The rearrangement links TRBV11-2 to TRBJ2-1, with TRBD1 matching over 11 bases. The germline gives CDR1 SGHAT, CDR2 FQNNGV. This CDR3 is 15 amino acids long. V shed 4 bases, J shed 5 bases, and the junction held 4 bases outside the gene matches. The CDR3 DNA sequence: TGTGCCAGCAGCTCCGGGACAGGGGGAAACAATGAGCAGTTCTTC. Translation: CASSSGTGGNNEQFF.

To note about this clone: Other DNA sequences in the same sample also yield this CDR3. The chain has TRBV7-3 and TRBJ2-7; D possibly corresponds to TRBD1 (5 bases). The V end was cut by 3 bases, the J end by 0 bases, with 6 bases between. The CDR3 totals 13 residues. The germline gives CDR1 SGHTA, CDR2 FQGTGA. The DNA of the CDR3 is TGTGCCAGCAGCTTTCAGGGCTCCTACGAGCAGTACTTC. Its translation is CASSFQGSYEQYF.

In this sample, this clone turned up a few times. The same CDR3 arises from other DNA sequences in this sample as well. This chain connects TRBV29-1 to TRBJ2-3, with D possibly matching TRBD1 (6 bases). The CDR3 is 12 residues long. Germline V CDR1 and CDR2: SQVTM, ANQGSEA. Trimming took 4 bases from V and 6 from J, leaving 11 bases between them. The CDR3 DNA reads TGCAGCGTTGTAAGGGGGACCGATACGCAGTATTTT. It is translated as CSVVRGTDTQYF.

The chain couples TRBV7-9 to TRBJ2-2, with 9 bases matching TRBD2. The CDR3 has 15 residues. J gave up 3 bases and V 5 bases, and 4 bases lay outside the gene matches. Germline V gene lookup returns CDR1 SEHNR and CDR2 FQNEAQ (reference sequence). CDR3 region: CASSPVAGDTGELFF. The CDR3 coding sequence is TGTGCCAGCAGCCCTGTAGCGGGAGACACCGGGGAGCTGTTTTTT.

The chain couples TRBV28 to TRBJ1-3, with 9 bases that match TRBD1. In germline, CDR1 is MDHEN, CDR2 SYDVKM. This CDR3 is built from 16 residues. V dropped 3 bases and J dropped 2; count of bases not matched to a gene: 5. CDR3 residues: CASSFSTGGTGNTIYF. The CDR3 DNA reads TGTGCCAGCAGTTTCTCCACAGGGGGCACTGGAAACACCATATATTTT.

The chain uses TRBV15 and TRBJ2-1; the match to TRBD2 covers 9 bases. This CDR3 has 18 residues. V shed 0 bases and J 4 bases; nucleotides not matched to a gene: 10. Germline-derived CDR1 and CDR2 are LNHNV and YYDKDF (reference sequence). The CDR3 reads CATSRDMFASGVYNEQFF. CDR3 nucleotide sequence: TGTGCCACCAGCAGAGATATGTTCGCTAGCGGGGTTTACAATGAGCAGTTCTTC.

This chain links TRBV18 with TRBJ2-1; D may be TRBD1 or TRBD2 (5 bases each). CDR3 length: 15 residues. V was pared by 0 bases and J by 1 base, with 7 bases between. Looked up from germline, CDR1 is KGHSH and CDR2 is LQKENI. Here the CDR3 DNA reads TGTGCCAGCTCACCACCAGAGGGGTCCTACAATGAGCAGTTCTTC. This gives the protein CASSPPEGSYNEQFF.

This clone came up once. The chain recombines TRBV10-3 with TRBJ2-1; D is possibly TRBD2 (6 bases). The CDR3 has 13 residues. Germline values: CDR1 ENHRY, CDR2 SYGVKD. Trimming shortened V by 8 bases and J by 1 base, and 9 bases separated the two germline ends. The CDR3 spells CAIGGTSYNEQFF. DNA of the CDR3: TGTGCCATCGGGGGGACTTCCTACAATGAGCAGTTCTTC.

V usage is TRBV2 and J usage is TRBJ2-1; 7 bases are shared with TRBD1. Per the germline V gene, CDR1 is SNHLY and CDR2 is FYNNEI. This CDR3 region has 13 residues. V was pared by 2 bases and J by 10 bases, with 5 bases of the junction left unmatched. CDR3 region: CASSEMEGGEQFF. The CDR3 coding sequence is TGTGCCAGCAGTGAAATGGAAGGGGGCGAGCAGTTCTTC. The full variable domain, in which reference TRBV2 and TRBJ2-1 provide the parts outside the CDR3, is EPEVTQTPSHQVTQMGQEVILRCVPISNHLYFYWYRQILGQKVEFLVSFYNNEISEKSEIFDDQFSVERPDGSNFTLKIRSTKLEDSAMYFCASSEMEGGEQFFGPGTRLTVL.

The chain links TRBV28 to TRBJ2-5, with 7 bases that match TRBD1. Losses at the gene ends were 4 bases for V and 4 bases for J; bases not matched to a gene: 9. The CDR3 covers 15 residues. Germline V gene lookup returns CDR1 MDHEN and CDR2 SYDVKM. The CDR3 nucleotides are TGTGCCAGCAGTTCCAGGACAGGAGGTCCAGAGACCCAGTACTTC. Translating gives CASSSRTGGPETQYF.

This clone has just a few counts. The chain joins TRBV18 to TRBJ2-1; TRBD2 is a possible D gene (6 bases). The CDR3 has 13 amino acids. Germline lookup yields CDR1 KGHSH and CDR2 LQKENI. The germline V and J ends were trimmed by 8 bases and 5 bases, with 13 bases remaining between them. CDR3 region: CASAPGLHNEQFF. The CDR3 coding sequence is TGTGCCAGCGCCCCGGGACTCCACAATGAGCAGTTCTTC.

This clone appeared a single time. The chain uses TRBV27 and TRBJ2-2, with 8 bases aligning to TRBD1. The CDR3 extends over 15 amino acids. Unmatched junction bases numbered 4, after V lost 5 bases and J lost 2 bases. The germline gives CDR1 MNHEY, CDR2 SMNVEV (reference sequence). In nucleotides, the CDR3 is TGTGCCAGCAGTCTCGGGACAGGCAACACCGGGGAGCTGTTTTTT. It translates to CASSLGTGNTGELFF.

This chain uses TRBV11-3 with TRBJ2-7; TRBD1 aligns across 9 bases. This CDR3 is built from 16 residues. The V gene end was trimmed by 2 bases and the J gene end by 5 bases; junction bases not matched to a gene: 10. Germline lookup yields CDR1 SGHNT and CDR2 YENEEA. CDR3: CASSLRLGTGTDEQYF. CDR3 DNA: TGTGCCAGCAGCTTACGGTTGGGGACAGGGACTGACGAGCAGTACTTC.

There are a few counts of this clone. The chain employs TRBV10-3 and TRBJ2-7; 9 nucleotides agree with TRBD2. Germline CDR1 is ENHRY and CDR2 is SYGVKD. V was clipped by 8 bases and J by 2 bases; unmatched bases: 4. The CDR3 covers 13 residues. CDR3: CAIYSGRTYEQYF. Here the CDR3 DNA reads TGTGCCATCTATAGCGGGAGAACCTACGAGCAGTACTTC.

V is TRBV9 and J is TRBJ1-2; D is unclear. CDR1 is SGDLS, CDR2 YYNGEE, per germline. This CDR3 comprises 15 residues. V was trimmed by 0 bases and J by 2 bases, leaving 11 bases between them. In nucleotides, the CDR3 is TGTGCCAGCAGCGTAGGAGGACCCCTAAACTATGGCTACACCTTC. Translated: CASSVGGPLNYGYTF.

With respect to this clone: Distinct nucleotide sequences in the sample also encode this CDR3. The V call is TRBV9, the J call TRBJ2-2; D is perhaps TRBD1 (6 bases). The germline V and J ends were trimmed by 0 bases and 7 bases, with 10 bases remaining between them. CDR3 length: 14 amino acids. Per germline, CDR1 SGDLS and CDR2 YYNGEE. The CDR3 DNA reads TGTGCCAGCAGCGTAGTGGGGGCTCGCGGGGAGCTGTTTTTT. It yields the protein CASSVVGARGELFF.

Details on this clone: The identical CDR3 is also encoded by other nucleotide sequences in the sample. The chain recombines TRBV5-1 with TRBJ2-3, with a weak D call TRBD2 (6 bases). V was clipped by 0 bases and J by 0 bases, with 8 bases between them. The CDR3 extends over 15 amino acids. CDR1 SGHRS and CDR2 YFSETQ come from the germline V gene. CDR3 sequence (DNA): TGCGCCAGCAGCTTGGATGGGACTAGCACAGATACGCAGTATTTT. Protein product: CASSLDGTSTDTQYF.

The chain recombines TRBV7-2 with TRBJ1-4; 10 bases map to TRBD1. The CDR3 consists of 17 residues. Looked up from germline, CDR1 is SGHTA and CDR2 is FQGNSA. V trimming: 5 bases; J trimming: 3 bases; junction bases outside the gene matches: 9. The CDR3 spells CASSPRGQGFANEKLFF. The CDR3 DNA is TGTGCCAGCAGCCCCCGGGGACAGGGGTTTGCTAATGAAAAACTGTTTTTT.

The table lists this clone with a count of one. CDR3 DNA: TGTGCCAGCAGCTTAGCACAGGGGGCGAACTATGGCTACACCTTC. Its protein is CASSLAQGANYGYTF. V gene TRBV7-8 combines with J gene TRBJ1-2, with TRBD1 matching over 9 bases. V trimming: 0 bases; J trimming: 2 bases; junction bases outside the gene matches: 1. This CDR3 is built from 15 residues. The germline V gene has CDR1 SGHVS and CDR2 FQNEAQ.